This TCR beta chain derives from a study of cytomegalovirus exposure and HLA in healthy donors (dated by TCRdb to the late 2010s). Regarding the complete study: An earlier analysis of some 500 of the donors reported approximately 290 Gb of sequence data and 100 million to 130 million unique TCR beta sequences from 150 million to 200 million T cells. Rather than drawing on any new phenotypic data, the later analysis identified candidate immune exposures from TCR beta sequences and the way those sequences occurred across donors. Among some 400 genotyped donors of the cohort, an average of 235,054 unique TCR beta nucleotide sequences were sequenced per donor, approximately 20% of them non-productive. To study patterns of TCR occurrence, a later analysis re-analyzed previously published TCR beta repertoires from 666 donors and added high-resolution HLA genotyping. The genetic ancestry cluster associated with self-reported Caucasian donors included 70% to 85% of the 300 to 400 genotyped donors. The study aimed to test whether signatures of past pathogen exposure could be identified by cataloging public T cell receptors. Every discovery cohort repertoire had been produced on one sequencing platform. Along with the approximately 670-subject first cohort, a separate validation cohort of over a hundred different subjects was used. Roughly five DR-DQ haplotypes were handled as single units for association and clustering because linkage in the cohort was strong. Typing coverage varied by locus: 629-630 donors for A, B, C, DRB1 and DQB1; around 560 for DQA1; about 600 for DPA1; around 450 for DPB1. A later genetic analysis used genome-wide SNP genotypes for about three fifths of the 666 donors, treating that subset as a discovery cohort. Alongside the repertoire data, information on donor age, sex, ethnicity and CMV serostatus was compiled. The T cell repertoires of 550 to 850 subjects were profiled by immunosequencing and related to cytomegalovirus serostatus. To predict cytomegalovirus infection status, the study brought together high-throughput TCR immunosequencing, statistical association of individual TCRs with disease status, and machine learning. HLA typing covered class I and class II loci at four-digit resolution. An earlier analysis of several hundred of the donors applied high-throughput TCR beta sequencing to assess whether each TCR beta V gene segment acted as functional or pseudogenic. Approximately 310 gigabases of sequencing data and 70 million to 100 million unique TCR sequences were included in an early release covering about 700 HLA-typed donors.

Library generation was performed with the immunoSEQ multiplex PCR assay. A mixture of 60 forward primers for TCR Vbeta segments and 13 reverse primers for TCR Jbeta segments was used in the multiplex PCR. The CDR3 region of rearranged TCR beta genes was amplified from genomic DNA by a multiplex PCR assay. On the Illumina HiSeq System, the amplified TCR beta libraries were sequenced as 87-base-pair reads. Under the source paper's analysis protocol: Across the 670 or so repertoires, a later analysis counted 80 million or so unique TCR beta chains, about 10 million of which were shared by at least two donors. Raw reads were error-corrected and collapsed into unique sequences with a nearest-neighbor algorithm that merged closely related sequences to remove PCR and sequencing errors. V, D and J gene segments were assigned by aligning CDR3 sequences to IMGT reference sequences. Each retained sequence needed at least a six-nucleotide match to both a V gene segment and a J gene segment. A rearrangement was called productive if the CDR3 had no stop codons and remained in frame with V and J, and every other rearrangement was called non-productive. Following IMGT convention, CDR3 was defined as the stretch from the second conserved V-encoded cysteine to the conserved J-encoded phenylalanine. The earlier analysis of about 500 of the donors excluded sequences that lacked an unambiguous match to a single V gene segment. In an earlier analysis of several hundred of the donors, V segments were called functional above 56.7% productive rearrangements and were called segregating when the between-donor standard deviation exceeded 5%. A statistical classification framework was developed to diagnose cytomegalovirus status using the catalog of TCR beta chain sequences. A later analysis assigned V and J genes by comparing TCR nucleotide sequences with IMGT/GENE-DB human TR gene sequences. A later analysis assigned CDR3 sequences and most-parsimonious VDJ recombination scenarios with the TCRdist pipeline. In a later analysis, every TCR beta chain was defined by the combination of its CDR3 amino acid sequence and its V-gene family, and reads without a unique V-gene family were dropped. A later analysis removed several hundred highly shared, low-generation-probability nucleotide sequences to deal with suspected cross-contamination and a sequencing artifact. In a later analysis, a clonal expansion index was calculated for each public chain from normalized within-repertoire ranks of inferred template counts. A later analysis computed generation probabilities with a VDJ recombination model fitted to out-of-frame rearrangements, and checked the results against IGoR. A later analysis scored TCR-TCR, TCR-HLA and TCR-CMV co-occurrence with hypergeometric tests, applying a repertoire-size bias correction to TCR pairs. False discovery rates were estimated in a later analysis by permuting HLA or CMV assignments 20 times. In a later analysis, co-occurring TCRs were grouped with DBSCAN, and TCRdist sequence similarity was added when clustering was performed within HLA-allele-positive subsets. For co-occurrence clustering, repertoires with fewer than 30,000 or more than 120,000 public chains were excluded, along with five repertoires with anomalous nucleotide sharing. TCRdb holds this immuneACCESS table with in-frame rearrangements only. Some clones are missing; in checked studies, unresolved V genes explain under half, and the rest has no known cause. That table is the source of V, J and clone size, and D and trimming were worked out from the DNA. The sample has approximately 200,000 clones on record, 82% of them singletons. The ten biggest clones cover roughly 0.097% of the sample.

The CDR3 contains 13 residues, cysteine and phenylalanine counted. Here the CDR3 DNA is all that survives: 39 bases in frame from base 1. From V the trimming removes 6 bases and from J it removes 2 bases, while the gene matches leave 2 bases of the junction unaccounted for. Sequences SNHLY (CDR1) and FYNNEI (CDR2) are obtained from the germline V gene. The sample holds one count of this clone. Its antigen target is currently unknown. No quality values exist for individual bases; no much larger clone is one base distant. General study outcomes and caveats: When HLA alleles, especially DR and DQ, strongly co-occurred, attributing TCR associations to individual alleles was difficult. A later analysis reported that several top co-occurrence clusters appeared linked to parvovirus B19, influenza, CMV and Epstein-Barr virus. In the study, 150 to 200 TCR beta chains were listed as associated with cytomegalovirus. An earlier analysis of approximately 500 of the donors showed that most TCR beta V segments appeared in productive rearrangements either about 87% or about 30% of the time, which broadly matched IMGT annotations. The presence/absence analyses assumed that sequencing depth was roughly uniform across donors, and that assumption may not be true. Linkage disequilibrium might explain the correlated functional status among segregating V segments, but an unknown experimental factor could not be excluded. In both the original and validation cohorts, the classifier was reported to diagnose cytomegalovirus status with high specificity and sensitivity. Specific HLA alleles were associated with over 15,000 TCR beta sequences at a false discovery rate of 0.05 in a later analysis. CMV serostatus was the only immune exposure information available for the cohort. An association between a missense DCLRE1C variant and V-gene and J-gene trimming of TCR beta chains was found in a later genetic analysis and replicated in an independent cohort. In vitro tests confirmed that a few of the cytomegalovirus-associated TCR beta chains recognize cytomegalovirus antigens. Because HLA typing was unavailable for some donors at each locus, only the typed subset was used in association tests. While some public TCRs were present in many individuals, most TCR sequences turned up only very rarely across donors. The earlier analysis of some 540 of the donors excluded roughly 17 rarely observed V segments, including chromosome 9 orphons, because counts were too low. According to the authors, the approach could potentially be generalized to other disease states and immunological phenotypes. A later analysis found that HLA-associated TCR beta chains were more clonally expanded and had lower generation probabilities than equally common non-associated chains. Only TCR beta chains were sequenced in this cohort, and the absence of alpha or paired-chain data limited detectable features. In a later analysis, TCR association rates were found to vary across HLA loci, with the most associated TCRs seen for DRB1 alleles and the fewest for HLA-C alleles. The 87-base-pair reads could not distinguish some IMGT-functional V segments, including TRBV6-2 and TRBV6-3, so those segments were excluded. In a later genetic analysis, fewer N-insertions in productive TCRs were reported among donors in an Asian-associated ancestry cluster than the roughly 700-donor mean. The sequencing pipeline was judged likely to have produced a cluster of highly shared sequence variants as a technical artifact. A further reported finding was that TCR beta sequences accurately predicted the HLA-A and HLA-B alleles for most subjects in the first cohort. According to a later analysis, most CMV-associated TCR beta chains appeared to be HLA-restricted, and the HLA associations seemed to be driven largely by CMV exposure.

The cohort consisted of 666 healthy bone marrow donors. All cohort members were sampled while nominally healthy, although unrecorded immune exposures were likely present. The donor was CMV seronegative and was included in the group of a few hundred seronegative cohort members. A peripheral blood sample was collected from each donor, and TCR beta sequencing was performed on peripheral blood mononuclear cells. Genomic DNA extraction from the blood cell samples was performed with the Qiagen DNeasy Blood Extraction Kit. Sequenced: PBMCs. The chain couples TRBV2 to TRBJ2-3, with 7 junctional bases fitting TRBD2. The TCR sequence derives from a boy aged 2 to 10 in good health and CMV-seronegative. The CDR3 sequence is CASSRDYTDTQYF. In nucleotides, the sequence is TGTGCCAGCAGCAGGGACTACACAGATACGCAGTATTTT.